The 7 T cell receptor beta chains given below trace back to one sample, sequenced in a study of T-cell reconstitution after alpha-beta-depleted transplantation in children. Library preparation (for TCRbeta) was performed with unique molecular identifiers. MiXCR, run by TCRdb on the PCR reads, gives a single entry per CDR3 protein. The sample includes around 530,000 distinct CDR3 sequences, approximately 32% of them seen just once. This sample comprised PBMCs from the stem cell graft donor, obtained from the stem cell graft. These receptors were obtained from a human donor who donated a stem cell graft to a child with aplastic anemia.

This clonotype was seen more than once but under ten times. The CDR3 nucleotides are TGTGCCAGCACTTATAGAGAAAACACTGAAGCTTTCTTT. It codes for CASTYRENTEAFF. This chain connects TRBV12-3 or TRBV12-4 to TRBJ1-1; D is unclear. The V end lost 7 bases, the J end lost 2 bases, and 11 bases lay between the germline ends. This CDR3 comprises 13 residues.

This clonotype has a handful of counts. The chain combines TRBV6-1 with TRBJ1-1, with D possibly being TRBD1 (6 bases). This CDR3 has 14 residues. The germline V and J ends were trimmed by 8 bases and 4 bases, with 17 bases remaining between them. In germline, CDR1 is MNHNS, CDR2 SASEGT. The CDR3 loop is CASVQQGSGTEAFF. CDR3 sequence (DNA): TGTGCCAGCGTACAACAGGGATCGGGCACTGAAGCTTTCTTT.

The genes are TRBV11-2 and TRBJ1-2; the D is unclear. Germline CDR1 is SGHAT and CDR2 is FQNNGV. V dropped 5 bases and J dropped 6 bases, with 10 bases sitting between them. The CDR3 runs to 12 residues. The CDR3 DNA sequence: TGTGCCAGCAGCGATGGTGGGAATGGCTACACCTTC. It specifies CASSDGGNGYTF.

The chain recombines TRBV9 with TRBJ2-2, with 13 bases that match TRBD2. The germline V gene encodes CDR1 SGDLS and CDR2 YYNGEE. After removal of 0 bases from V and 6 bases from J, the junction contained 5 bases not matched to a gene. This CDR3 is 17 amino acids long. Written as DNA, the CDR3 is TGTGCCAGCAGCGTAGCCCCGGGACTAGCGGGACCCGGGGAGCTGTTTTTT. Translating gives CASSVAPGLAGPGELFF.

V is TRBV20-1 and J is TRBJ1-1, with a weak D call TRBD1 (5 bases). This CDR3 spans 12 amino acids. Trimming pared 7 bases from V and 10 bases from J, leaving 19 bases between. Germline CDR1 DFQATT, CDR2 SNEGSKA (reference sequence). CDR3 nucleotides: TGCAGTGGGATGTTAGGGGAAATAGGAGCTTTCTTT. Its translation is CSGMLGEIGAFF.

This clonotype was seen ten or more times. J is TRBJ1-2 and V is TRBV20-1, with TRBD1 as a possible D gene (6 bases). With 6 bases removed from V and 5 bases from J, the gap between germline ends came to 16 bases. The CDR3 has 13 amino acids. Germline V gene data show CDR1 as DFQATT and CDR2 as SNEGSKA (reference sequence). The CDR3 loop is CSASRGTQYGYTF. CDR3 sequence (DNA): TGCAGTGCCTCCCGAGGGACACAATATGGCTACACCTTC.

The sample holds a few counts of this clonotype. The chain links TRBV12-3 or TRBV12-4 to TRBJ2-5; TRBD1 might be the D (5 bases). The CDR3 loop spans 15 amino acids. With 7 bases removed from V and 4 bases from J, the gap between germline ends came to 19 bases. This chain's CDR3 is CASTLQAGRRETQYF. The CDR3 region has the DNA TGTGCCAGCACCTTACAGGCAGGTCGGCGAGAGACCCAGTACTTC.